The T cell receptor beta chain under discussion was sequenced for a study of vaccination and CD4 T cells after COVID-19. The treatment was: approximately nine-day PBMC culture with coronavirus spike peptide pools or control peptides (ViraFEST assay). The study sequenced cultured CD4+ T cell DNA using the Oncomine TCR Beta short-read assay. TCRdb redid the calling of the PCR reads with MiXCR, one entry per CDR3 protein. The sample carries fewer than 15,000 distinct CDR3 sequences, 53% recorded once. With 6 bases removed from V and 0 bases from J, the gap between germline ends came to 13 bases. CDR3 length equals 14 residues. From germline, CDR1 is DFQATT and CDR2 SNEGSKA (reference sequence). On this clonotype: The target antigen is unknown.

The origin of this receptor is a human donor who had recovered from COVID-19. The source was CD4+ T cells from blood, cultured in vitro, collected before SARS-CoV-2 vaccination. The chain carries TRBV20-1 and TRBJ2-3; maybe TRBD1 (5 bases). DNA for the CDR3: TGCAGTGCCGCAGGGTTCCTTAGCACAGATACGCAGTATTTT. Protein product: CSAAGFLSTDTQYF.